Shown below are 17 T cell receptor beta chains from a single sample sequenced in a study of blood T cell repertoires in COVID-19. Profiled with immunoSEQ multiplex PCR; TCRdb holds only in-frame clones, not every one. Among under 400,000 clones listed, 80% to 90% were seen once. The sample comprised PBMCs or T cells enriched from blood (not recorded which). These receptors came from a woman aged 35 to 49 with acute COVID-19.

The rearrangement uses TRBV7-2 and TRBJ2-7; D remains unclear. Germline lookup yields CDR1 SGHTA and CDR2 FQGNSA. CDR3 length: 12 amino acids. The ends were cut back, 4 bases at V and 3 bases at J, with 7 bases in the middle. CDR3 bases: TGTGCCAGCAGCTCACAGAACTACGAGCAGTACTTC. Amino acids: CASSSQNYEQYF.

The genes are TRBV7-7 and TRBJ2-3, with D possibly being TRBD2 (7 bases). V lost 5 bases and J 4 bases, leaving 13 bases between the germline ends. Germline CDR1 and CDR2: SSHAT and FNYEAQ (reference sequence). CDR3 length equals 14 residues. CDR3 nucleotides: TGTGCCAGCAGCCCTGGGGGGGCCTCAGATACGCAGTATTTT. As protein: CASSPGGASDTQYF.

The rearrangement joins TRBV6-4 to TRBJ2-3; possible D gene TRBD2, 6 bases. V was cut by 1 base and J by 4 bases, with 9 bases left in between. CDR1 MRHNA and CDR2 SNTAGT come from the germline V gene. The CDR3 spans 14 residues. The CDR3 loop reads CASSDLPGADTQYF. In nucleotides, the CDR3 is TGTGCCAGCAGTGACTTGCCGGGGGCAGATACGCAGTATTTT.

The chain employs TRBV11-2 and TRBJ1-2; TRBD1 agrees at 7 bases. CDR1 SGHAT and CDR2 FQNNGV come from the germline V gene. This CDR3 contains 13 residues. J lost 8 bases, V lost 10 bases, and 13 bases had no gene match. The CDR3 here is CATEENRGRGYTF. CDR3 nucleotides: TGTGCCACCGAGGAGAACAGGGGCCGCGGCTACACCTTC.

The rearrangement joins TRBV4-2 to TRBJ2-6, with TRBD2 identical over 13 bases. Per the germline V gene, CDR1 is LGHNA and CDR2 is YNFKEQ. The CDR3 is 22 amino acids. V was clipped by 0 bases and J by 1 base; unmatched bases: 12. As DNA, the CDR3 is TGTGCCAGCAGCCAAGATACGGGGCCAAGGACTAGCGGGGGTTCTGGGGCCAACGTCCTGACTTTC. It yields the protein CASSQDTGPRTSGGSGANVLTF.

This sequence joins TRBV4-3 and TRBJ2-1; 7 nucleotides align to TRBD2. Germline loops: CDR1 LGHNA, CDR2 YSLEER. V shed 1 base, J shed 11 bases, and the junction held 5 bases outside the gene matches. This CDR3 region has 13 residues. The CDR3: CASSQVGRRQQFF. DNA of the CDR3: TGCGCCAGCAGCCAAGTCGGGAGGCGGCAGCAGTTCTTC.

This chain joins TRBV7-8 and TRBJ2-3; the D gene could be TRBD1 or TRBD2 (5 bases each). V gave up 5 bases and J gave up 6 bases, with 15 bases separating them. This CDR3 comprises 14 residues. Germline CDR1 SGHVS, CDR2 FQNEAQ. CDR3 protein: CASSRGAPPDTQYF. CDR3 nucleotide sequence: TGTGCCAGCAGCCGAGGGGCCCCCCCGGATACGCAGTATTTT.

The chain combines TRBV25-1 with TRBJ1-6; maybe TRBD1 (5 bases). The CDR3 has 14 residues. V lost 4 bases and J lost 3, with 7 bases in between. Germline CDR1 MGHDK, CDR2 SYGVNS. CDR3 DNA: TGTGCCAGCAGTGTAGACAGCTATAATTCACCCCTCCACTTT. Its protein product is CASSVDSYNSPLHF.

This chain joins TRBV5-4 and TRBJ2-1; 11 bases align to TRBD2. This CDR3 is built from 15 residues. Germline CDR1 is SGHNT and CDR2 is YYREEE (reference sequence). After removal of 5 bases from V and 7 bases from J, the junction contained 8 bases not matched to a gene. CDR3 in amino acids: CASSPVSGGGNEQFF. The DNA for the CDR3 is TGTGCCAGCAGTCCGGTTAGCGGGGGGGGGAATGAGCAGTTCTTC. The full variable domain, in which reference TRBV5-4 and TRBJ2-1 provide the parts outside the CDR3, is ETGVTQSPTHLIKTRGQQVTLRCSSQSGHNTVSWYQQALGQGPQFIFQYYREEENGRGNFPPRFSGLQFPNYSSELNVNALELDDSALYLCASSPVSGGGNEQFFGPGTRLTVL.

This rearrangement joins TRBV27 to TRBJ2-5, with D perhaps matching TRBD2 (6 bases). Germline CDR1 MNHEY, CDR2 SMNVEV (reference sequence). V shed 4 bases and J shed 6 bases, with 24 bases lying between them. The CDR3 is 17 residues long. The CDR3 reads CASSSRGTAREVKTQYF. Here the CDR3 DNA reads TGTGCCAGCAGTTCCCGAGGGACCGCCAGGGAGGTGAAGACCCAGTACTTC.

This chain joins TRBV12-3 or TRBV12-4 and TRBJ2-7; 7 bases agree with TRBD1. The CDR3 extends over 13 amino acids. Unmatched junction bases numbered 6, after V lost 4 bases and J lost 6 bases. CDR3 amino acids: CASSSGGMGEQYF. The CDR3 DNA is TGTGCCAGCAGTTCAGGGGGAATGGGCGAGCAGTACTTC.

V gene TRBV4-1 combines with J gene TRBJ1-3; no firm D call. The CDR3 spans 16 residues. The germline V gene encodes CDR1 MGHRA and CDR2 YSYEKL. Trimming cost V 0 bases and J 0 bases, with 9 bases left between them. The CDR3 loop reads CASSQDPGRSGNTIYF. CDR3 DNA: TGCGCCAGCAGCCAAGATCCAGGCCGCTCTGGAAACACCATATATTTT.

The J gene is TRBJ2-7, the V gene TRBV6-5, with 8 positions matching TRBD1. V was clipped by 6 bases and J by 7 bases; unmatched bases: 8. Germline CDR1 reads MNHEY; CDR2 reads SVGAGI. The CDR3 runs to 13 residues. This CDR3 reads CASSRGQGGEQYF. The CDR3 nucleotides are TGTGCCAGCAGCCGAGGACAGGGTGGGGAGCAGTACTTC.

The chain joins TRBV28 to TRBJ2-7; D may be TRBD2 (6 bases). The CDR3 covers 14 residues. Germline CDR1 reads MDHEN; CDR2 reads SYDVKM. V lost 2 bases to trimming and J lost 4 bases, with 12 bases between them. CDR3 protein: CASSLPGEGYEQYF. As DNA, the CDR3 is TGTGCCAGCAGTTTACCGGGAGAGGGTTACGAGCAGTACTTC. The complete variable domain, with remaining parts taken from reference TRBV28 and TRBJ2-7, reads DVKVTQSSRYLVKRTGEKVFLECVQDMDHENMFWYRQDPGLGLRLIYFSYDVKMKEKGDIPEGYSVSREKKERFSLILESASTNQTSMYLCASSLPGEGYEQYFGPGTRLTVT.

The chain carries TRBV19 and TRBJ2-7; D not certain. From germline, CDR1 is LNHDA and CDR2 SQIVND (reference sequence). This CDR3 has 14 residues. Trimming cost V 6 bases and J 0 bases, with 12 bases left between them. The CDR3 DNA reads TGTGCCAGTAGGGCCTTGGGCAACTCCTACGAGCAGTACTTC. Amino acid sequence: CASRALGNSYEQYF.

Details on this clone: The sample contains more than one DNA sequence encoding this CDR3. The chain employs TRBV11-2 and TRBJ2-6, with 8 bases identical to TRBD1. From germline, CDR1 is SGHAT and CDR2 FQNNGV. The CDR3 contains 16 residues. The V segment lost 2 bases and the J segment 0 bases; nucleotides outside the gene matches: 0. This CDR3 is CASSLTGGSGANVLTF. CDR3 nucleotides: TGTGCCAGCAGCTTAACAGGGGGCTCTGGGGCCAACGTCCTGACTTTC. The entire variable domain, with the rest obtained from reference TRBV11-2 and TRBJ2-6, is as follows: EAGVAQSPRYKIIEKRQSVAFWCNPISGHATLYWYQQILGQGPKLLIQFQNNGVVDDSQLPKDRFSAERLKGVDSTLKIQPAKLEDSAVYLCASSLTGGSGANVLTFGAGSRLTVL.

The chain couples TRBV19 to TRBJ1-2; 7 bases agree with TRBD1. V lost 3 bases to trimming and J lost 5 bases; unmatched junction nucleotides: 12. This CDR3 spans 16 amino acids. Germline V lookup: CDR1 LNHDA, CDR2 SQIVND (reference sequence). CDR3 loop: CASSIGGNPRGYGYTF. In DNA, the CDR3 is TGTGCCAGTAGTATTGGGGGGAATCCCAGGGGGTATGGCTACACCTTC. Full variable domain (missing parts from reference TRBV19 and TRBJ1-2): DGGITQSPKYLFRKEGQNVTLSCEQNLNHDAMYWYRQDPGQGLRLIYYSQIVNDFQKGDIAEGYSVSREKKESFPLTVTSAQKNPTAFYLCASSIGGNPRGYGYTFGSGTRLTVV.